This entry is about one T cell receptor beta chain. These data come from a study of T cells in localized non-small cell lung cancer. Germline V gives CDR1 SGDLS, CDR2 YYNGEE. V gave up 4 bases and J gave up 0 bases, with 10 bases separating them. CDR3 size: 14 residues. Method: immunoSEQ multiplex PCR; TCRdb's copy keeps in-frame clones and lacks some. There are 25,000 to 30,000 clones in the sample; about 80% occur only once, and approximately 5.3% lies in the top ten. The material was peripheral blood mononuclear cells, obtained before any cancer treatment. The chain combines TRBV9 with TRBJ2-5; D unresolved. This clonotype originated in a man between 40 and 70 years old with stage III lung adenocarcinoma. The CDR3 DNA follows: TGTGCCAGCAGCCTACACCCCAACCAAGAGACCCAGTACTTC. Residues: CASSLHPNQETQYF. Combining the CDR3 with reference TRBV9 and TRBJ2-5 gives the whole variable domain DSGVTQTPKHLITATGQRVTLRCSPRSGDLSVYWYQQSLDQGLQFLIQYYNGEERAKGNILERFSAQQFPDLHSELNLSSLELGDSALYFCASSLHPNQETQYFGPGTRLLVL.